This TCR beta chain was documented in a study of shared clonotypes between healthy human individuals. At the level of the study: The donors, a couple of women and three men, were aged 18 to 49. Per-donor plates numbered three CD4 naive, three CD4 memory, two CD8 naive and one CD8 memory. General observations from the study: When naive CD4 clonotypes were compared across a few donors, around 5% were shared. Estimated clonotype richness was generally higher in naive than memory subsets.

Profiled with immunoSEQ multiplex PCR; TCRdb holds only in-frame clones, not every one. This table has approximately 1.5 million clones, 95% to 99% appearing once. In this sample, this clone turned up once. Its antigen remains unidentified. Deletions cut 5 bases from V and 5 bases from J, with 15 bases between. CDR1 MNHEY and CDR2 SVGAGI come from the germline V gene. This CDR3 has 15 amino acids. This receptor was identified in a man younger than 45 in good health. The sample taken for sequencing was naive CD4+ T cells sorted from blood. The subset is: CD45RA+ positively selected. The chain links TRBV6-5 to TRBJ2-2; maybe TRBD1 (5 bases). The CDR3: CASSPRVAGTGELFF. The CDR3 coding sequence is TGTGCCAGCAGTCCCCGGGTAGCAGGGACCGGGGAGCTGTTTTTT.